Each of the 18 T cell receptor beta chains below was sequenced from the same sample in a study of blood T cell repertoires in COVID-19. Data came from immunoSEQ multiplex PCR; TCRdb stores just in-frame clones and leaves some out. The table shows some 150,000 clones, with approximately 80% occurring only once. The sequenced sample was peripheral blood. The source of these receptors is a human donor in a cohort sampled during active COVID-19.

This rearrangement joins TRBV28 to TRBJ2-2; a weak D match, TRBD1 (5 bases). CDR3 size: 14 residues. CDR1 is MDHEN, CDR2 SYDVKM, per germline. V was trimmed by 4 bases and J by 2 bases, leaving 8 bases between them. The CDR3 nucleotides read TGTGCCAGCAGTTCGACAGCCAACACCGGGGAGCTGTTTTTT. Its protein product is CASSSTANTGELFF.

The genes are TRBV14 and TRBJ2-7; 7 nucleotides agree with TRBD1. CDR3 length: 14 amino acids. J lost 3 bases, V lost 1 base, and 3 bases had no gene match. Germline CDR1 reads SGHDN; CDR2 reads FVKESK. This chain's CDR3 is CASSQAGTVYEQYF. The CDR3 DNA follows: TGTGCCAGCAGCCAAGCCGGGACAGTCTACGAGCAGTACTTC.

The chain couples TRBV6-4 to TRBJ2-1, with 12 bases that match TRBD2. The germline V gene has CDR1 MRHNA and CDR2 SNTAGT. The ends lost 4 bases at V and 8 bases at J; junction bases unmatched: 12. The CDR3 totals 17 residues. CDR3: CASSVLAGGDTHDEQFF. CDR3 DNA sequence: TGTGCCAGCAGTGTTCTAGCGGGGGGGGACACGCACGATGAGCAGTTCTTC.

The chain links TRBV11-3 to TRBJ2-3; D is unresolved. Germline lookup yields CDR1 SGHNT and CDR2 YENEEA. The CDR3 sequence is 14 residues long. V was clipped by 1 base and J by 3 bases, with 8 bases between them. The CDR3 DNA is TGTGCCAGCAGCTTAGGTCCAGCGACAGATACGCAGTATTTT. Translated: CASSLGPATDTQYF.

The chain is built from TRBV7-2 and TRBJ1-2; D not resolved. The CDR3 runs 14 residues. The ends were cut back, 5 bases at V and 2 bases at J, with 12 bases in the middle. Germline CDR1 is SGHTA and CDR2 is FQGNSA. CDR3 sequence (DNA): TGTGCCAGCAGCCCTGGGCGGGGAAACTATGGCTACACCTTC. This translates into CASSPGRGNYGYTF. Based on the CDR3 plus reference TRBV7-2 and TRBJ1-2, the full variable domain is GAGVSQSPSNKVTEKGKDVELRCDPISGHTALYWYRQSLGQGLEFLIYFQGNSAPDKSGLPSDRFSAERTGGSVSTLTIQRTQQEDSAVYLCASSPGRGNYGYTFGSGTRLTVV.

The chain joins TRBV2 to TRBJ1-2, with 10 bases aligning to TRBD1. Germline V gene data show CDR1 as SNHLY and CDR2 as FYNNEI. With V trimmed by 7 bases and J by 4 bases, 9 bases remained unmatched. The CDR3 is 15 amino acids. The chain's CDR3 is CASITGQGVGYGYTF. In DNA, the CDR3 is TGTGCCAGCATAACCGGACAGGGGGTTGGCTATGGCTACACCTTC.

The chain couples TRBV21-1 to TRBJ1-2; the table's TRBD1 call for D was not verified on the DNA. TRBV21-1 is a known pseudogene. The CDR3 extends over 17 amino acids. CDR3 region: CASSSDRRGHRFYGYTF. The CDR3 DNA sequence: TGTGCCAGCAGCTCGGATAGGAGGGGGCATCGCTTCTATGGCTACACCTTC.

CDR3 protein: CASSSKRLVTGNEQFF. The CDR3 DNA is TGTGCCAGCAGTTCGAAACGACTAGTCACCGGCAATGAGCAGTTCTTC. The chain employs TRBV6-2 or TRBV6-3 and TRBJ2-1; weak D call: TRBD2 (6 bases). The length of the CDR3 is 16 residues. Germline values: CDR1 MNHEY, CDR2 SVGEGT. Trimming took off 4 bases at V and 6 bases at J, with 19 bases between the two ends.

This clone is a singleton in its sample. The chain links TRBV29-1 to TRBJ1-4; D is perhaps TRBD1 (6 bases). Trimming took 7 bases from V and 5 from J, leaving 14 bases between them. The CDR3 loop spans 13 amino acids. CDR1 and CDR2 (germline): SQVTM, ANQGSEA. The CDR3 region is CSATDSTNEKLFF. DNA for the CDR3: TGCAGCGCTACGGACAGCACAAATGAAAAACTGTTTTTT. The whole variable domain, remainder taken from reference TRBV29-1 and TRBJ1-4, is SAVISQKPSRDICQRGTSLTIQCQVDSQVTMMFWYRQQPGQSLTLIATANQGSEATYESGFVIDKFPISRPNLTFSTLTVSNMSPEDSSIYLCSATDSTNEKLFFGSGTQLSVL.

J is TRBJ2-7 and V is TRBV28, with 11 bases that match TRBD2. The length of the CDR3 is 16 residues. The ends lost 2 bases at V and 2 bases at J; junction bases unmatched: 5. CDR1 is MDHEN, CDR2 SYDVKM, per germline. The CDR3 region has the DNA TGTGCCAGCAGTTTACCCACTAGCGGGGGACCCTACGAGCAGTACTTC. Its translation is CASSLPTSGGPYEQYF. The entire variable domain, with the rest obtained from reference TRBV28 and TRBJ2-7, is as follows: DVKVTQSSRYLVKRTGEKVFLECVQDMDHENMFWYRQDPGLGLRLIYFSYDVKMKEKGDIPEGYSVSREKKERFSLILESASTNQTSMYLCASSLPTSGGPYEQYFGPGTRLTVT.

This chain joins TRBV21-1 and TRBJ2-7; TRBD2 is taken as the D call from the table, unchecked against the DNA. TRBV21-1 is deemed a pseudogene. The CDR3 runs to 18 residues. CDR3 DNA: TGTGCCAGCAGCAAAGATGGTAGCGGGGGGTCTGTCTACTACGAGCAGTACTTC. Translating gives CASSKDGSGGSVYYEQYF.

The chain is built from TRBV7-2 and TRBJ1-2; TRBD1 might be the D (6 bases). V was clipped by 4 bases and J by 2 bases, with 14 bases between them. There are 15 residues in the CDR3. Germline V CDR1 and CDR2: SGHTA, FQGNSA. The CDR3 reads CASSYYGQTNYGYTF. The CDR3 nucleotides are TGTGCCAGCAGCTATTACGGACAGACAAACTATGGCTACACCTTC.

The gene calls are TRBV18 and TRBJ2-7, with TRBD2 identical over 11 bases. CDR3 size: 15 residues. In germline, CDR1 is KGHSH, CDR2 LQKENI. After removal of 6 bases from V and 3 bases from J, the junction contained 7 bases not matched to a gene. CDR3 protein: CASSLTSGGNYEQYF. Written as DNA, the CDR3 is TGTGCCAGCTCGCTAACTAGCGGGGGTAACTACGAGCAGTACTTC.

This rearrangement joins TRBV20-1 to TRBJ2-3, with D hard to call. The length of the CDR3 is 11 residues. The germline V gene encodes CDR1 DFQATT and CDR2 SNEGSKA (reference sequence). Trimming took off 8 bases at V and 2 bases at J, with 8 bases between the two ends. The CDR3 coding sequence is TGCAGTCTCCTAAACACAGATACGCAGTATTTT. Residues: CSLLNTDTQYF.

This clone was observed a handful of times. CDR3 protein: CASSLTTGGYTF. The DNA for the CDR3 is TGTGCCAGCAGCTTAACTACAGGGGGCTACACCTTC. This rearrangement joins TRBV11-2 to TRBJ1-2; D perhaps matches TRBD1 (6 bases). The CDR3 runs 12 residues. In germline, CDR1 is SGHAT, CDR2 FQNNGV. V lost 2 bases and J lost 8, with 9 bases in between.

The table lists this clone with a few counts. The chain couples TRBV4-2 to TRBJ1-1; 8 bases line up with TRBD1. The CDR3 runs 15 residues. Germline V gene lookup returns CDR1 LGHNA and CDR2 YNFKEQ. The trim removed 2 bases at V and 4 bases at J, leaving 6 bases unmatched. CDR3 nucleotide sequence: TGTGCCAGCAGCCAACCCACCGGACAGGGCACTGAAGCTTTCTTT. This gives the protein CASSQPTGQGTEAFF.

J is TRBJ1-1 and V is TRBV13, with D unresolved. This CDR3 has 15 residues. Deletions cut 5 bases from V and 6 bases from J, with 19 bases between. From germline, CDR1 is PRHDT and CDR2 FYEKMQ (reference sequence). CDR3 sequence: CASSPPWPRGAEAFF. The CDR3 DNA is TGTGCCAGCAGCCCCCCTTGGCCACGCGGAGCTGAAGCTTTCTTT.

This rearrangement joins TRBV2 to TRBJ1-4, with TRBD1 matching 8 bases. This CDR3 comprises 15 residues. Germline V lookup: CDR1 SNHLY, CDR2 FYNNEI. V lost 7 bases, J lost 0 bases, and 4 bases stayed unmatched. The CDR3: CASKRTGTTNEKLFF. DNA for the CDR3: TGTGCCAGCAAGAGGACAGGGACAACTAATGAAAAACTGTTTTTT.